The present TCR beta chain was sequenced within a study of identical twins. This clonotype was seen at least ten times. Germline CDR1 is SGHTA and CDR2 is FQGNSA. The length of the CDR3 is 13 residues. Between the trimmed V and J ends, which lost 0 bases and 8 bases, there was a span of 10 bases. TCRdb fed the 5' RACE reads into MiXCR, producing one record per CDR3 protein. The table has a few hundred thousand distinct CDR3 sequences, 7% to 9.5% seen once; the top ten hold under 10%. The sequencing sample was made of naive T cells sorted from blood. This chain connects TRBV7-2 to TRBJ1-1; D not resolved. This TCR derives from a woman aged 50 to 60 in good health. CDR3 protein: CASSLAREREAFF. CDR3 nucleotides: TGTGCCAGCAGCTTAGCGCGTGAAAGGGAAGCTTTCTTT.